The source of this T cell receptor (beta chain) is a study of T cells in Graves' hyperthyroidism and ophthalmopathy (dated by TCRdb to between 2018 and 2021). About the study as a whole: Peripheral blood was sampled at the time of initial diagnosis, prior to any treatment. TCR V-J signatures able to tell the groups apart were searched for in a discovery cohort of 90 to 100 patients, of whom 40 to 45 had Graves' ophthalmopathy and roughly 58 had stable Graves' hyperthyroidism. Prospective prediction of ophthalmopathy was tested in an independent validation cohort of 18 to 20 hyperthyroidism patients and 15 to 17 patients who later progressed to ophthalmopathy. The roughly 91 discovery patients were randomly divided into training and test sets at a 7:3 ratio. In addition, the study compared T-cell repertoires in thyroid tissue and in blood from about six Graves' hyperthyroidism patients. After blood sampling, hyperthyroidism patients were treated with methimazole at a starting dose of 30 mg daily, and ophthalmopathy patients were treated with high-dose intravenous methylprednisolone. The paper reports TCR Vbeta CDR3 sequencing of 140 or so peripheral blood samples: around 45 ophthalmopathy, some 80 hyperthyroidism and 17 progressor patients. Results and caveats for the whole study, not just this receptor: A model built on a 13 V-J signature distinguished ophthalmopathy from stable hyperthyroidism, reaching 87.88% sensitivity and approximately 83% specificity in cross-validation and 80%/75% in testing. Most expanded thyroid clonotypes (frequency above 0.001) were also detected in blood, a finding suggesting that blood repertoires may reflect thyroid immune responses. In validation, progression to ophthalmopathy was predicted by the model with approximately 67% sensitivity and about 72% specificity, a median of approximately 6.5 months before onset. Sample size was not statistically predetermined, and blinding of investigators to group allocation was not performed.

Ophthalmopathy patients had moderately to severely active disease, Clinical Activity Score of at least 3, NOSPECS grade of at least 4, and duration under 3 months. Patients with uncontrolled infections, other autoimmune diseases, pregnancy or lactation were excluded. Clinical symptoms, serum thyroxine and TRAb, thyroid ultrasound, and orbital computed tomography formed the basis for the diagnoses. PBMCs were isolated from roughly 10 ml of fresh peripheral blood by Ficoll-Paque density gradient centrifugation. Trizol reagent was used to extract total RNA, and RNA quality was then checked on an Agilent 2100 Bioanalyzer. The CDR3 runs 18 amino acids, cysteine and phenylalanine included. Only CDR3 DNA remains: 54 bases, in frame from the first base. From V the trimming removes 7 bases and from J it removes 1 base, while the gene matches leave 16 bases of the junction unaccounted for. Looking up the germline V gene (reference sequence) yields CDR1 DFQATT and CDR2 SNEGSKA.

Amplification of TCR beta CDR3 regions was carried out from RNA transcripts. The TCR CDR3 was subjected to a first round of RT-PCR using the HTBI primer set and the Qiagen OneStep RT-PCR kit. Libraries were constructed in a second round of multiplex PCR, after which size selection and purification were performed. Libraries were sequenced paired-end with 100 bp reads on an Illumina HiSeq2000. In the original analysis: SOAPnuke was used to process the raw data, throwing out any read that contained adapters or uncalled bases, had a mean Phred below 15, or lacked an exact constant-primer or identifier match. High-quality paired reads were merged using COPE v1.2.5, and each unique nucleotide sequence was defined as a clonotype. MiTCR v1.1 was used to align the clonotypes against IMGT TRBV, TRBD and TRBJ reference segments. The analysis was restricted to V-J combinations with a frequency above 0.0001, which together covered over 99% of the repertoires. The TCS score was defined as the ratio of F50 (clonal expansion) to E x V (chaos), calculated using BLOSUM62-based TCRdist between CDR3 peptides within each V-J. Welch's t-statistics and random forest reduced 450 to 600 V-J features to around 14, which were used in a naive Bayes classifier (R e1071). The similarity between thyroid and blood repertoires was quantified using the Morisita-Horn index. TCRdb ran its own pipeline on the public reads, namely fastp trimming at Q25 and MiXCR clone calling, and kept in-frame beta chains. Rows merge per CDR3 protein into single entries with the most common DNA and genes. These V and J calls are TCRdb output, not the study's own analysis. The sample records 550,000 to 700,000 distinct CDR3 sequences, approximately 15% of which are singletons. The ten largest clones capture about 4.5% of the sample.

On this clonotype itself: Its antigen has not been determined. Base qualities are not recorded, but no much larger clone differs from it by a single base.

Rearrangement joined TRBV20-1 to TRBJ2-5; 12 bases in the middle match TRBD2. This TCR was sampled from a middle-aged woman with Graves' ophthalmopathy. Material for sequencing was blood. The CDR3 region reads CSGQGAASGRGGQETQYF. The DNA is as follows: TGCAGTGGCCAGGGGGCAGCTAGCGGGAGGGGTGGCCAAGAGACCCAGTACTTC.